This T cell receptor beta chain is from a study of T cells in women clearing cervical HPV infection. The germline V gene has CDR1 DFQATT and CDR2 SNEGSKA (reference sequence). V shed 6 bases, J shed 4 bases, and the junction held 8 bases outside the gene matches. The CDR3 covers 14 residues. The table came from immunoSEQ multiplex PCR; TCRdb's copy has only in-frame clones and leaves some out. Its clone listing holds some 46,000 clones. About this clone itself: The DNA ends 3 residues before the CDR3 does, and the rest of the CDR3 is filled in from the germline J gene.

The receptor's source is a woman between 18 and 70 years old with a cervical HPV16 infection that either progressed to CIN3+ or cleared (not recorded which). The sample comprised blood buffy coat. The J gene is TRBJ2-5, the V gene TRBV20-1, with 10 nucleotides matching TRBD1. The DNA read from the CDR3 is TGCAGTGCCGATGGGGACAGGGGTAGAGAGACC. It yields the protein CSADGDRGRET. The CDR3 in its entirety is CSADGDRGRETQYF.